A selection of T cell receptor beta chains follows, all from one sample in a study of spatial heterogeneity in lung cancer. From the 5' RACE reads, TCRdb called clonotypes with MiXCR, one entry per CDR3 protein. The sample holds around 40,000 distinct CDR3 sequences, around 5.5% seen once. The sample here was PBMCs, taken at surgery. Receptors originate from a male donor with early-stage non-small cell lung cancer. Each CDR3 is given with its conserved first and last residue. Clone size, where shown, is once, few, many, or a class for clones that have expanded.

j_gene: TRBJ1-4; abundance: few; v_gene: TRBV5-1; CDR3aa: CASSPTGNFNEKLFF
j_gene: TRBJ1-2; abundance: .; v_gene: TRBV5-4; CDR3aa: CASSPRDRGYGYTF
j_gene: TRBJ2-1; abundance: few; v_gene: TRBV6-1; CDR3aa: CASTAPGLVGNEQFF
j_gene: TRBJ1-6; abundance: many; v_gene: TRBV5-1; CDR3aa: CASSLVGSSYNSPLHF
j_gene: TRBJ2-5; abundance: many; v_gene: TRBV7-2; CDR3aa: CASSLERAGAGETQYF
j_gene: TRBJ2-3; abundance: few; v_gene: TRBV24-1; CDR3aa: CATSDRSGDTQYF
j_gene: TRBJ2-5; abundance: many; v_gene: TRBV12-3/TRBV12-4; CDR3aa: CASSLGTSGGKTQYF
j_gene: TRBJ2-7; abundance: many; v_gene: TRBV28; CDR3aa: CASSLGPGVNYEQYF
j_gene: TRBJ1-1; abundance: many; v_gene: TRBV15; CDR3aa: CATISGPGEDTEAFF
j_gene: TRBJ2-3; abundance: many; v_gene: TRBV20-1; CDR3aa: CSARDLTELYSTDTQYF
j_gene: TRBJ2-3; abundance: few; v_gene: TRBV27; CDR3aa: CASSPLALNTQYF
j_gene: TRBJ2-5; abundance: .; v_gene: TRBV6-2/TRBV6-3; CDR3aa: CASSSGTSGQETQYF
j_gene: TRBJ2-5; abundance: few; v_gene: TRBV5-1; CDR3aa: CASSLATGSEETQYF
j_gene: TRBJ2-4; abundance: many; v_gene: TRBV7-8; CDR3aa: CASSFGSSGGAVSKNIQYF
j_gene: TRBJ1-5; abundance: many; v_gene: TRBV12-3/TRBV12-4; CDR3aa: CASSLRETGSNQPQHF
j_gene: TRBJ1-2; abundance: many; v_gene: TRBV20-1; CDR3aa: CSARPPERNYGYTF
j_gene: TRBJ1-2; abundance: many; v_gene: TRBV13; CDR3aa: CASRPGTPRGYTF
j_gene: TRBJ1-4; abundance: .; v_gene: TRBV10-2; CDR3aa: CASSESAALNEKLFF
j_gene: TRBJ2-5; abundance: few; v_gene: TRBV5-1; CDR3aa: CASSEPDRVVQETQYF
j_gene: TRBJ2-5; abundance: few; v_gene: TRBV7-8; CDR3aa: CASRFSHRGEETQYF
j_gene: TRBJ2-5; abundance: many; v_gene: TRBV4-1; CDR3aa: CASRSGVQETQYF
j_gene: TRBJ1-2; abundance: .; v_gene: TRBV6-6; CDR3aa: CASSYPGPAGYTF
j_gene: TRBJ1-2; abundance: .; v_gene: TRBV5-1; CDR3aa: CASSTTGLANYGYTF
j_gene: TRBJ2-5; abundance: few; v_gene: TRBV10-3; CDR3aa: CAISDRGGQQETQYF
j_gene: TRBJ2-3; abundance: many; v_gene: TRBV24-1; CDR3aa: CATLWAGRKYF
j_gene: TRBJ1-2; abundance: many; v_gene: TRBV12-3/TRBV12-4; CDR3aa: CASSSLGTLGYTF
j_gene: TRBJ2-3; abundance: many; v_gene: TRBV5-6; CDR3aa: CASSLVPESTDTQYF
j_gene: TRBJ2-1; abundance: many; v_gene: TRBV12-3/TRBV12-4; CDR3aa: CASSLAANNEQFF
j_gene: TRBJ1-5; abundance: many; v_gene: TRBV12-5; CDR3aa: CASGPFGGNQPQHF
j_gene: TRBJ1-6; abundance: .; v_gene: TRBV6-1; CDR3aa: CASSDGKTYNSPLHF
j_gene: TRBJ2-3; abundance: few; v_gene: TRBV12-3/TRBV12-4; CDR3aa: CASRHTKQGSTDTQYF
j_gene: TRBJ2-3; abundance: .; v_gene: TRBV11-3; CDR3aa: CASSRKETSGFFPSTDTQYF
j_gene: TRBJ1-5; abundance: many; v_gene: TRBV20-1; CDR3aa: CSARGRNQPQHF
j_gene: TRBJ1-1; abundance: many; v_gene: TRBV27; CDR3aa: CASSFRSGTEAFF
j_gene: TRBJ1-2; abundance: many; v_gene: TRBV5-5; CDR3aa: CASSFSNYGYTF
j_gene: TRBJ2-7; abundance: .; v_gene: TRBV28; CDR3aa: CASSFQDRGEYEQYF
j_gene: TRBJ1-5; abundance: many; v_gene: TRBV15; CDR3aa: CATSPTNQPQHF
j_gene: TRBJ1-4; abundance: many; v_gene: TRBV20-1; CDR3aa: CSASPGPINEKLFF
j_gene: TRBJ2-5; abundance: many; v_gene: TRBV19; CDR3aa: CASSIGLGGETQYF
j_gene: TRBJ2-1; abundance: .; v_gene: TRBV9; CDR3aa: CASSPPGRWNEQFF
j_gene: TRBJ2-3; abundance: .; v_gene: TRBV28; CDR3aa: CASSSSGGGRTDTQYF
j_gene: TRBJ1-6; abundance: many; v_gene: TRBV18; CDR3aa: CASSPGQTRNNSPLHF
j_gene: TRBJ2-6; abundance: few; v_gene: TRBV7-2; CDR3aa: CASSLVSGPRANVLTF
j_gene: TRBJ1-2; abundance: .; v_gene: TRBV4-1; CDR3aa: CASSQGTGGAKGYTF
j_gene: TRBJ2-3; abundance: many; v_gene: TRBV7-9; CDR3aa: CASSYTSGDPWSTDTQYF
j_gene: TRBJ2-1; abundance: many; v_gene: TRBV7-3; CDR3aa: CASSRDRANEQFF
j_gene: TRBJ2-7; abundance: many; v_gene: TRBV11-2; CDR3aa: CASSFLIGQGREQYF
j_gene: TRBJ2-2; abundance: .; v_gene: TRBV2; CDR3aa: CASSVRDRGPGGELFF
j_gene: TRBJ2-5; abundance: many; v_gene: TRBV10-3; CDR3aa: CAATPGTQETQYF
j_gene: TRBJ2-7; abundance: .; v_gene: TRBV5-4; CDR3aa: CASSSPGLAGANF
j_gene: TRBJ2-7; abundance: few; v_gene: TRBV18; CDR3aa: CASSQDRYEQYF
j_gene: TRBJ2-1; abundance: .; v_gene: TRBV6-5; CDR3aa: CASSYPGTSSRGEQFF
j_gene: TRBJ2-7; abundance: many; v_gene: TRBV5-1; CDR3aa: CASSFGQPPTDEQYF
j_gene: TRBJ1-4; abundance: .; v_gene: TRBV9; CDR3aa: CASSVRGTGSDEKLFF
j_gene: TRBJ2-7; abundance: .; v_gene: TRBV20-1; CDR3aa: CSAIDTGGRYEQYF
j_gene: TRBJ2-1; abundance: many; v_gene: TRBV28; CDR3aa: CASSLPRFGGRREAYNEQFF